Following are 11 T cell receptor beta chains from one sample sequenced in a study of cytomegalovirus exposure and HLA in healthy donors. The PCR made use of 60 Vbeta and 13 Jbeta primers. TCRdb's table, derived via immunoSEQ multiplex PCR, lists solely in-frame clones and lacks some. The sample holds about 100,000 clones, about 75% seen once. Sequenced input: PBMCs. These receptors were taken from a woman younger than 35 in good health and CMV-seropositive.

On this clone: A junction end diverges from the germline sequence, so it may reflect a read error. The same CDR3 arises from other DNA sequences in this sample as well. The chain is built from TRBV7-7 and TRBJ2-5, with TRBD2 matching over 13 bases. Germline V CDR1 and CDR2: SSHAT, FNYEAQ (reference sequence). This CDR3 comprises 15 residues. The DNA of the CDR3 is TGTGCTAGCAGCTTAGGACTAGCGGGGGTAGAGACCCAGTACTTC. Encoded protein: CASSLGLAGVETQYF.

This chain uses TRBV7-9 with TRBJ2-4, with 9 positions matching TRBD2. The CDR3 totals 17 residues. Germline loops: CDR1 SEHNR, CDR2 FQNEAQ (reference sequence). V lost 5 bases, J lost 0 bases, and 8 bases stayed unmatched. In DNA form, the CDR3 reads TGTGCCAGCAGCACTCCTAGCGGGAATATAGCCAAAAACATTCAGTACTTC. Translated: CASSTPSGNIAKNIQYF. The variable domain in full, with the rest retrieved from reference TRBV7-9 and TRBJ2-4, is DTGVSQNPRHKITKRGQNVTFRCDPISEHNRLYWYRQTLGQGPEFLTYFQNEAQLEKSRLLSDRFSAERPKGSFSTLEIQRTEQGDSAMYLCASSTPSGNIAKNIQYFGAGTRLSVL.

The chain uses TRBV6-6 and TRBJ1-2; 7 bases are a match to TRBD1. Unmatched junction bases numbered 6, after V lost 6 bases and J lost 5 bases. This CDR3 contains 13 residues. Per the germline V gene, CDR1 is MNHNY and CDR2 is SVGAGI (reference sequence). The CDR3 sequence: CASSSGTEYGYTF. Here the CDR3 DNA reads TGTGCCAGCAGCTCCGGGACAGAGTATGGCTACACCTTC.

The V and J genes are TRBV7-2 and TRBJ2-3; 12 bases are a match to TRBD2. This CDR3 has 17 residues. V lost 5 bases to trimming and J lost 6 bases; unmatched junction nucleotides: 12. CDR1 SGHTA and CDR2 FQGNSA come from the germline V gene. The DNA of the CDR3 is TGTGCCAGCAGCCAATTGACTAGCGGGAGTTATGGGGATACGCAGTATTTT. Translated: CASSQLTSGSYGDTQYF.

This chain links TRBV4-1 with TRBJ2-5; 7 bases map to TRBD1. TRBJ2-7 matches the DNA end more closely, so the J call is doubtful. Germline V gene lookup returns CDR1 MGHRA and CDR2 YSYEKL. This CDR3 has 15 amino acids. The CDR3 is CASSQGTGASYEQYF. CDR3 coding DNA: TGCGCCAGCAGCCAAGGAACAGGGGCCTCCTACGAGCAGTACTTC.

This chain joins TRBV5-6 and TRBJ2-5, with TRBD2 as a possible D gene (5 bases). CDR3 size: 14 residues. V was cut by 0 bases and J by 7 bases, with 13 bases left in between. Per germline, CDR1 SGHDT and CDR2 YYEEEE. The CDR3 sequence: CASSLDTSYATQYF. Here the CDR3 DNA reads TGTGCCAGCAGCTTGGACACTAGTTACGCGACCCAGTACTTC.

For the CDR3, the DNA is TGTGCCAGCAGCTTACAACAGGATTCCTACAATGAGCAGTTCTTC. Translating it yields CASSLQQDSYNEQFF. This chain connects TRBV7-3 to TRBJ2-1; D is possibly TRBD1 (5 bases). CDR1 and CDR2 from the germline V gene are SGHTA and FQGTGA. The CDR3 runs 15 residues. The V gene lost 2 bases and the J gene lost 1 base, with 9 bases spanning the gap.

V is TRBV7-9 and J is TRBJ2-1; D may be TRBD1 (5 bases). Trimming removed 5 bases at V and 4 bases at J, with 15 bases between. Per the germline V gene, CDR1 is SEHNR and CDR2 is FQNEAQ (reference sequence). This CDR3 comprises 15 residues. This CDR3 reads CASSPQGSVYNEQFF. As DNA, the CDR3 is TGTGCCAGCAGCCCCCAGGGTTCCGTTTACAATGAGCAGTTCTTC.

This clone was found a few times. This sequence joins TRBV18 and TRBJ2-3; possibly TRBD2 for D (5 bases). CDR1 is KGHSH, CDR2 LQKENI, per germline. V was cut by 4 bases and J by 2 bases, with 10 bases left in between. The CDR3 is 14 amino acids. The CDR3 sequence: CASSQSGITDTQYF. Written as DNA, the CDR3 is TGTGCCAGCTCACAAAGCGGAATCACAGATACGCAGTATTTT.

The chain links TRBV7-2 to TRBJ2-7; 11 bases fit TRBD2. Trimming at V came to 6 bases and at J to 3 bases, leaving 7 bases not matched to a gene. The CDR3 is 15 amino acids. Germline assignment: CDR1 SGHTA and CDR2 FQGNSA. The CDR3, as DNA: TGTGCCAGCAGGATAGCGGGAGGGCCTGTCTACGAGCAGTACTTC. This translates into CASRIAGGPVYEQYF. Using reference TRBV7-2 and TRBJ2-7 for the parts outside the CDR3, the full variable domain is GAGVSQSPSNKVTEKGKDVELRCDPISGHTALYWYRQSLGQGLEFLIYFQGNSAPDKSGLPSDRFSAERTGGSVSTLTIQRTQQEDSAVYLCASRIAGGPVYEQYFGPGTRLTVT.

This chain links TRBV28 with TRBJ2-7; D is undetermined. V shed 3 bases and J shed 4 bases, with 16 bases lying between them. CDR1 MDHEN and CDR2 SYDVKM come from the germline V gene. The CDR3 has 15 residues. The CDR3 DNA is TGTGCCAGCAGTTTTGCCGGGTTTGACGCTTACGAGCAGTACTTC. This sequence encodes CASSFAGFDAYEQYF.